The 2 T cell receptor beta chains listed next were all sequenced from one sample in a study of blood T cells in healthy people across ages. A second PCR, run for roughly 7 to 11 cycles, used a sample-barcoded 5' primer plus a J-beta primer mix. A single record per CDR3 protein comes from TCRdb applying MiXCR to the 5' RACE reads. The table shows a few hundred thousand distinct CDR3 sequences, with 27% occurring only once. Sequenced input: blood. All receptors come from an older woman in good health.

The V and J genes are TRBV6-5 and TRBJ1-2; tentative D call: TRBD1 (5 bases). CDR3 length equals 13 residues. Germline V gene sequence: CDR1 MNHEY, CDR2 SVGAGI. Trimming stripped 6 bases from V and 1 base from J, with 9 bases between. Written as DNA, the CDR3 is TGTGCCAGCAGGAGGGACCTTAACTATGGCTACACCTTC. It encodes CASRRDLNYGYTF.

V gene TRBV6-6 combines with J gene TRBJ2-7, with 12 bases identical to TRBD1. Germline V gene sequence: CDR1 MNHNY, CDR2 SVGAGI (reference sequence). V gave up 11 bases and J gave up 4 bases; unmatched junction bases: 6. This CDR3 has 13 residues. As DNA, the CDR3 is TGTGCCGGTGGGACAGGGGGCGAGTACGAGCAGTACTTC. Translation gives CAGGTGGEYEQYF.